A selection of T cell receptor beta chains follows, all from one sample in a study of CD8 T cells in Susac syndrome. TCRdb redid the calling of the immunoSEQ multiplex PCR reads with MiXCR, one entry per CDR3 protein. The table includes roughly 200,000 distinct CDR3 sequences, 95% detected once. Source material: CD4+ T cells from PBMCs. The receptors were sampled from a human donor with multiple sclerosis. Both conserved end residues are part of each CDR3. A D gene is named only where the DNA matches it firmly.

DNA,CDR3,D,J,V
TGTGCCTGGAGTACTGCCGAGGCTGACACCTTC,CAWSTAEADTF,-,TRBJ1-2,TRBV30
TGCAGTGCACTATATCTAGCGCACAATGAGCAGTTCTTC,CSALYLAHNEQFF,-,TRBJ2-1,TRBV20-1
TGTGCTAGCAGCTTAGAAGGGGGATCACCCCTCCACTTT,CASSLEGGSPLHF,-,TRBJ1-6,TRBV7-7
TGCAGCGTTGGGAAGGACTACTACGAGCAGTACTTC,CSVGKDYYEQYF,-,TRBJ2-7,TRBV29-1
TGTGCCAGCAGACTAGTCGCCGGGGAGCTGTTTTTT,CASRLVAGELFF,-,TRBJ2-2,TRBV3-1
TGTGCCAGCAGTACGACAGGGGATCAGCCCCAGCATTTT,CASSTTGDQPQHF,TRBD1,TRBJ1-5,TRBV27
TGCAGTGCTAGACCGACTAGCGGCGGGGAGACCCAGTACTTC,CSARPTSGGETQYF,TRBD2,TRBJ2-5,TRBV20-1
TGCAGCGTTGTCACCGGGACAGCCGCCTACGAGCAGTACTTC,CSVVTGTAAYEQYF,TRBD1,TRBJ2-7,TRBV29-1
TGTGCCAGCAGCCCTCAGGACCTCAACAATGAGCAGTTCTTC,CASSPQDLNNEQFF,-,TRBJ2-1,TRBV9
TGTGCCAGCAGCCACGGAACCGGGACTTTAAGCACAGATACGCAGTATTTT,CASSHGTGTLSTDTQYF,-,TRBJ2-3,TRBV3-1